This T cell receptor (beta chain) was observed in a study of beta chain features in type 1 diabetes. Regarding the study as a whole: Shortening of TCRB CDR3s, moderate but significant, appeared in all four CD4+ subsets of Type 1 diabetes patients.

This clone showed up just a few times. Antigen: not known. The sequenced template was cDNA made from the entire isolated RNA. Measured with immunoSEQ multiplex PCR; TCRdb has only the in-frame clones, and not every one. The data show 250,000 to 350,000 clones, 15% seen once. With 7 bases removed from V and 1 base from J, the gap between germline ends came to 17 bases. The CDR3 is made up of 15 amino acids. The germline gives CDR1 MDHEN, CDR2 SYDVKM. Cell sorting via CD45RO/CCR7/CD25/CD127/CD95/CD27 was performed to obtain CD4+ naive, central memory, regulatory and stem cell-like memory cells. The genes are TRBV28 and TRBJ2-7; possible D gene TRBD1, 7 bases. Sequencing was done on a sample of naive CD4+ T cells from blood. This receptor was taken from a young man with type 1 diabetes. The CDR3 spells CASTSAPGQSYEQYF. Here the CDR3 DNA reads TGTGCCAGCACTAGCGCCCCGGGACAGTCCTACGAGCAGTACTTC.